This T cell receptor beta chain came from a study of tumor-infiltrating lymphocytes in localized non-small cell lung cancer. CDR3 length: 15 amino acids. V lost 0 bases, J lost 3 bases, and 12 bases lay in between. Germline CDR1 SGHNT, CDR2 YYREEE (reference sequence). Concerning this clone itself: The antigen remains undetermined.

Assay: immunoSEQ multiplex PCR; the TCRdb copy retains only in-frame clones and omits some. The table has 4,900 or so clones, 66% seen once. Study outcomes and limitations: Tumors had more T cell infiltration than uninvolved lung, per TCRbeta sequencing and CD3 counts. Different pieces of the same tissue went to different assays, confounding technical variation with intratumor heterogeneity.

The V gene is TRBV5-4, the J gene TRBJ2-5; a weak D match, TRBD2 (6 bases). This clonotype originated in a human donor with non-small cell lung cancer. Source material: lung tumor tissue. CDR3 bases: TGTGCCAGCAGCTTGGATCCGGGCGGGAAAGAGACCCAGTACTTC. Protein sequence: CASSLDPGGKETQYF.